The entry below describes one T cell receptor (beta chain). It has no known antigen specificity. Base qualities are not provided; no much larger clone lies one nucleotide away. This specimen comes from a study of cytomegalovirus exposure and HLA in healthy donors (dated by TCRdb to between 2016 and 2019). For context, the study as a whole: According to a later analysis, one platform produced both the approximately 110 validation repertoires and the roughly 660 repertoires of the first cohort. The study aimed to test whether signatures of past pathogen exposure could be identified by cataloging public T cell receptors. Along with the roughly 610-subject first cohort, a separate validation cohort of some 130 different subjects was used. The study combined high-throughput TCR immunosequencing, statistical association of individual TCRs with disease status, and machine learning to predict cytomegalovirus infection status.

The method behind the library was the immunoSEQ multiplex PCR assay. As for how the authors treated the data: To diagnose cytomegalovirus status from the catalog of TCR beta chain sequences, a statistical classification framework was built. As stored in TCRdb, this immuneACCESS dataset retains in-frame rearrangements with V and J assigned. A fraction of the clones does not appear; measured against another copy, unresolved V genes explain less than half of the discrepancy, and the remainder lacks a known reason. That table supplies the V and J calls and clone size; D and trimming were determined from the DNA. Recorded for this sample are 200,000 or so clones; 84% of them occurred a single time. In total, the top ten clones hold 13% of the sample. Beyond this particular receptor, the publication reports: A few of the identified cytomegalovirus-associated TCR beta chains were confirmed in vitro to be specific for cytomegalovirus antigens. All 120 or so repertoires were used to score co-occurrence in the validation cohort in a later analysis, because that analysis had no HLA typing for the cohort. In the study, about 150 TCR beta chains were listed as associated with cytomegalovirus. Across donors, most TCR sequences were observed very rarely, whereas some public TCRs were present in many individuals. In both the original and validation cohorts, the classifier was reported to diagnose cytomegalovirus status with high specificity and sensitivity. The authors suggested that the approach could potentially be extended to other disease states and immunological phenotypes. Of the cluster scores, 85% to 95% were above 0 in a later analysis, which found that TCRs clustered in the first cohort also tended to co-occur in the 120 validation repertoires.

The donors belonged to the validation cohort of about 120 subjects, which was separate from the approximately 700-subject first cohort. The CDR3 holds 18 amino acids from the cysteine to the phenylalanine. Only the CDR3 part of the read is kept: 54 bases, read in frame from the first base. Taken from the germline V gene, the CDR1 and CDR2 loops are MNHNS and SASEGT. The junction shows trimming of 1 base on V and 0 bases on J, plus 15 bases between the germline ends. Recombination connected TRBV6-1 to TRBJ1-4; the D gene assignment is ambiguous. The TCR originated in a woman under 40 in good health and CMV-seropositive. Sequenced material: PBMCs. CDR3 reads: CASSEEEAGSATNEKLFF. The nucleotide sequence is given as TGTGCCAGCAGTGAAGAGGAGGCGGGTAGTGCAACTAATGAAAAACTGTTTTTT.